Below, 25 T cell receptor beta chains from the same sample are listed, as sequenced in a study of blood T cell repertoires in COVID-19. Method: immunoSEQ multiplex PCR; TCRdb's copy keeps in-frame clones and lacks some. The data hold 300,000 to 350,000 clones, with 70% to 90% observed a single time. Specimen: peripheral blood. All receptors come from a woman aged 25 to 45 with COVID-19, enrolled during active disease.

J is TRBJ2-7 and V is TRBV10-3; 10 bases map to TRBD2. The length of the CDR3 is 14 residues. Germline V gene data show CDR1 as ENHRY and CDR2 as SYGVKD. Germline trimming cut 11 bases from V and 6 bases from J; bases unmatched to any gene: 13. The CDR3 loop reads CALKQSGGALEQYF. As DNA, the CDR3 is TGTGCCCTCAAACAGAGCGGGGGGGCCCTCGAGCAGTACTTC.

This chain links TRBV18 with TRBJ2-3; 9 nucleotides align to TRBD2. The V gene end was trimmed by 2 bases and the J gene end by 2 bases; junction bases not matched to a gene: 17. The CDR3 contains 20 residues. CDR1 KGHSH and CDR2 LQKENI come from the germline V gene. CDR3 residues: CASSPGSSGGPPYFTDTQYF. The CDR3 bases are TGTGCCAGCTCACCAGGGAGTAGCGGGGGCCCTCCGTACTTCACAGATACGCAGTATTTT.

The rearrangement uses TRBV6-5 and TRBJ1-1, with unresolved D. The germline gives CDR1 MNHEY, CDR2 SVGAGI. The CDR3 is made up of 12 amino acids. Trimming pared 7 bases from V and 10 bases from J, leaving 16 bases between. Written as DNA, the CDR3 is TGTGCCAGCACCCGAAGTGGTGTCGGAGCTTTCTTT. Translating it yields CASTRSGVGAFF.

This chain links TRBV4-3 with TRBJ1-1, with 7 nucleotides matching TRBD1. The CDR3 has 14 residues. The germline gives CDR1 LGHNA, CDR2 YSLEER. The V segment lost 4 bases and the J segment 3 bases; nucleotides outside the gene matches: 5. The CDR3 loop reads CASSPQGLDTEAFF. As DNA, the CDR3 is TGCGCCAGCAGCCCACAGGGGTTGGACACTGAAGCTTTCTTT.

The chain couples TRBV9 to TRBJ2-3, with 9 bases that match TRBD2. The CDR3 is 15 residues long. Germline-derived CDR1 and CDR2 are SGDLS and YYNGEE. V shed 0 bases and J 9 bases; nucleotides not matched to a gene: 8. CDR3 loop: CASSVAAGGRHTQYF. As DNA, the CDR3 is TGTGCCAGCAGCGTAGCGGCGGGGGGGCGGCACACGCAGTATTTT. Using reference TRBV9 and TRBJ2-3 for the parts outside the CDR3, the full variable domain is DSGVTQTPKHLITATGQRVTLRCSPRSGDLSVYWYQQSLDQGLQFLIQYYNGEERAKGNILERFSAQQFPDLHSELNLSSLELGDSALYFCASSVAAGGRHTQYFGPGTRLTVL.

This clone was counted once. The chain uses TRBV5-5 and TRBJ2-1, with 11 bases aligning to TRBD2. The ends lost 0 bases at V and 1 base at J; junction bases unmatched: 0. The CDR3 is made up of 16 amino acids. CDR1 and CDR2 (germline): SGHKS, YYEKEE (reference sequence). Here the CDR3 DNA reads TGTGCCAGCAGCTTGGGACTAGCGGGGTCCTACAATGAGCAGTTCTTC. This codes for CASSLGLAGSYNEQFF.

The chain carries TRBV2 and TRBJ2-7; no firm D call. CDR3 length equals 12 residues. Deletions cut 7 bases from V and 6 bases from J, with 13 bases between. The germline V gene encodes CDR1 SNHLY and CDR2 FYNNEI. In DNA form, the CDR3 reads TGTGCCAGCAATCTCGAGGCTGGCGAGCAGTACGTC. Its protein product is CASNLEAGEQYV.

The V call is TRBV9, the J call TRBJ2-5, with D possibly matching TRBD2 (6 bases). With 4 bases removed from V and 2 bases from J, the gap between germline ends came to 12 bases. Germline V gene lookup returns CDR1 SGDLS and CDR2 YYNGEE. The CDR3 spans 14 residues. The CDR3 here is CASSLRDSQETQYF. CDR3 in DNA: TGTGCCAGCAGCCTAAGGGACTCTCAAGAGACCCAGTACTTC.

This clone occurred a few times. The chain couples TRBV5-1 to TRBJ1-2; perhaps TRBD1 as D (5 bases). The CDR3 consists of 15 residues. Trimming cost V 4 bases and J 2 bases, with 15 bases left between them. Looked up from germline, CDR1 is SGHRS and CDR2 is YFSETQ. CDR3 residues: CASSMGRTRNYGYTF. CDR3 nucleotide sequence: TGCGCCAGCAGCATGGGCCGGACACGCAACTATGGCTACACCTTC.

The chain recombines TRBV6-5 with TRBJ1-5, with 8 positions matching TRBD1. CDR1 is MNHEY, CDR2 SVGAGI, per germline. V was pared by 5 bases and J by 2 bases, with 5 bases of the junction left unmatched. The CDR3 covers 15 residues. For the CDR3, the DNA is TGTGCCAGCAGTAGCGACAGGGGCGGCAATCAGCCCCAGCATTTT. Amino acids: CASSSDRGGNQPQHF.

The CDR3 DNA reads as TGCGCCAGCAGCTTGGGAGCGGGGGATTACAATGAGCAGTTCTTC. Protein sequence: CASSLGAGDYNEQFF. The chain uses TRBV5-1 and TRBJ2-1; 8 nucleotides agree with TRBD2. Germline trimming cut 0 bases from V and 4 bases from J; bases unmatched to any gene: 3. The CDR3 sequence is 15 residues long. CDR1 and CDR2 (germline): SGHRS, YFSETQ.

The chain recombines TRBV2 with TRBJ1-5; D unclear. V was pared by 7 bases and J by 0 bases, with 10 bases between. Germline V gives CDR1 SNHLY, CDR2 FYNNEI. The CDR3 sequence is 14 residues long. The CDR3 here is CASTAVNSNQPQHF. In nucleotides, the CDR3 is TGTGCCAGCACGGCGGTCAATAGCAATCAGCCCCAGCATTTT.

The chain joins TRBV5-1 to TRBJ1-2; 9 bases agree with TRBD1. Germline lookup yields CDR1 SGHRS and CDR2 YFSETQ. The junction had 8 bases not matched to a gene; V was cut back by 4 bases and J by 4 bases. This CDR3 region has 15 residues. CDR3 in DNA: TGCGCCAGCAGCCGAAACACAGGGGGCGGCTATGGCTACACCTTC. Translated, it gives CASSRNTGGGYGYTF.

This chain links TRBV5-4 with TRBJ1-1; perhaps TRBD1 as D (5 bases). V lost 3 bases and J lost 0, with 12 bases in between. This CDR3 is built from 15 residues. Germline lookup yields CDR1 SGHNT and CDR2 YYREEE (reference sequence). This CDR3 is CASSYGDRVNTEAFF. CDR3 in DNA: TGTGCCAGCAGCTATGGAGACAGAGTGAACACTGAAGCTTTCTTT.

The CDR3: CASSQEARSPLHF. In nucleotides, the CDR3 is TGCGCCAGCAGCCAGGAAGCGAGGTCACCCCTCCACTTT. The V gene is TRBV4-1, the J gene TRBJ1-6; D remains unclear. The germline V gene encodes CDR1 MGHRA and CDR2 YSYEKL. V lost 3 bases to trimming and J lost 10 bases, with 10 bases between them. The CDR3 length is 13 residues.

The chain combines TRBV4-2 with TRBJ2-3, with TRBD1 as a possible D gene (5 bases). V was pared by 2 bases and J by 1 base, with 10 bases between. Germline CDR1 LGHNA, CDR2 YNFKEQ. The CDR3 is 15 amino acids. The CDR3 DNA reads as TGTGCCAGCAGCCAAAAGGGGCCAGGCACAGATACGCAGTATTTT. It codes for CASSQKGPGTDTQYF.

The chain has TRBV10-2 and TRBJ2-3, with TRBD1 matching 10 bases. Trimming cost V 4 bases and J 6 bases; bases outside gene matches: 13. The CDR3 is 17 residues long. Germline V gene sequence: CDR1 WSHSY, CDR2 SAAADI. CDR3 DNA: TGCGCCAGCAGTGCCACCGGGACAGGGGTAGGAGGGGATACGCAGTATTTT. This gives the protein CASSATGTGVGGDTQYF.

As DNA, the CDR3 is TGTGCCAGCAGCTCTCCTAGCGGCTTGAGCACAGATACGCAGTATTTT. It is translated as CASSSPSGLSTDTQYF. This chain links TRBV7-2 with TRBJ2-3; 7 positions match TRBD2. The CDR3 has 16 residues. V lost 4 bases to trimming and J lost 0 bases; unmatched junction nucleotides: 7. Germline V CDR1 and CDR2: SGHTA, FQGNSA.

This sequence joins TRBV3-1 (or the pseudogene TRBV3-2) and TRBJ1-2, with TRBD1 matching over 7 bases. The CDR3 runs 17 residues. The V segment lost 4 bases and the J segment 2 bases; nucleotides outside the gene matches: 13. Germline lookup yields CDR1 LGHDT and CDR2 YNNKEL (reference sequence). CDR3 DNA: TGTGCCAGCAGCCCACCCTTGGGACAGAGTGCCAACTATGGCTACACCTTC. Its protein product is CASSPPLGQSANYGYTF.

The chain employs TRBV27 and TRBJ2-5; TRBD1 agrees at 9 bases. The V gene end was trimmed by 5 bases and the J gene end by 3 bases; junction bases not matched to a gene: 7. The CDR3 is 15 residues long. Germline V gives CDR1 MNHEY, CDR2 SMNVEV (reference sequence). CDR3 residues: CASSLAGTGKETQYF. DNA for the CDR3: TGTGCCAGCAGTCTCGCCGGGACAGGGAAAGAGACCCAGTACTTC.

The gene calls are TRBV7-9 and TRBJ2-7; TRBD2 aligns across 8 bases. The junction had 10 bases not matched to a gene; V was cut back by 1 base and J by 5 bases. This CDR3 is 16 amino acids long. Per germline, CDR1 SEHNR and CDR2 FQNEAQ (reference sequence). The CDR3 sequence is CASSLGTQRGTHEQYV. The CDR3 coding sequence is TGTGCCAGCAGCTTAGGTACCCAGCGGGGGACTCACGAGCAGTACGTC.

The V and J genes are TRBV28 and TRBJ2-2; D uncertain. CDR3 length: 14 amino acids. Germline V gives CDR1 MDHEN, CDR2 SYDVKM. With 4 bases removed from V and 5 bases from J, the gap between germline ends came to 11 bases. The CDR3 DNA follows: TGTGCCAGCAGTTCGAGTGGCGGTACCGGGGAGCTGTTTTTT. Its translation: CASSSSGGTGELFF. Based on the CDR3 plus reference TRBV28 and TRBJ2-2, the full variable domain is DVKVTQSSRYLVKRTGEKVFLECVQDMDHENMFWYRQDPGLGLRLIYFSYDVKMKEKGDIPEGYSVSREKKERFSLILESASTNQTSMYLCASSSSGGTGELFFGEGSRLTVL.

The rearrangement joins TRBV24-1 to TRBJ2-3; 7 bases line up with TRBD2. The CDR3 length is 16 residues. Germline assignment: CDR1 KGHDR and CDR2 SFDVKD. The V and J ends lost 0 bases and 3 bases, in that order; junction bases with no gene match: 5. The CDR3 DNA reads TGTGCCACCAGTGATTTGTCTAGCGGAGCAACAGATACGCAGTATTTT. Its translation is CATSDLSSGATDTQYF.

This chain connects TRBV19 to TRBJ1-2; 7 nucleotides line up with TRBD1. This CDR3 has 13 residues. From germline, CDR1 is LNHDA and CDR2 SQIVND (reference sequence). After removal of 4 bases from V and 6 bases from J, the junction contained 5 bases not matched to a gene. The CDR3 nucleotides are TGTGCCAGTAGTAGGTCTCAGGGGGATGGCTACACCTTC. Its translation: CASSRSQGDGYTF.

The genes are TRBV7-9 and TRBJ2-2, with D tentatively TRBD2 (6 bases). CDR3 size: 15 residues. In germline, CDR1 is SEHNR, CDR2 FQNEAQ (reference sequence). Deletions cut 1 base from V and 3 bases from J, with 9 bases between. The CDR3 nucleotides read TGTGCCAGCAGCTTAGTCCGGGACTACACCGGGGAGCTGTTTTTT. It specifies CASSLVRDYTGELFF.